This T cell receptor beta chain originates from a study of graft-versus-host responses after intestinal transplantation. Study as a whole: Tacrolimus plus steroids were given to all recipients for approximately 3 years, preceded by anti-thymocyte globulin induction.

Comment on this clone: Antigen unknown.

Clones were read by immunoSEQ multiplex PCR, and TCRdb kept only the in-frame ones, dropping some. The repertoire holds about 54,000 clones, with roughly nine tenths as singletons. Germline CDR1 is SGHAT and CDR2 is FQNNGV. V lost 2 bases and J lost 7; bases outside the gene matches: 5. This CDR3 contains 14 residues. Study outcomes and limitations: In recipient marrow, GvH clones were found, and some appeared first in ileum or blood.

This receptor was identified in a human patient who received an intestinal transplant, so some T cells may come from the graft donor. The chain couples TRBV11-2 to TRBJ1-2; TRBD1 matches at 9 bases. The material sequenced was PBMCs, taken more than 650 days after intestinal transplant. CDR3: CASSLLGTGSGYTF. The CDR3 bases are TGTGCCAGCAGCTTATTAGGGACAGGGTCTGGCTACACCTTC.